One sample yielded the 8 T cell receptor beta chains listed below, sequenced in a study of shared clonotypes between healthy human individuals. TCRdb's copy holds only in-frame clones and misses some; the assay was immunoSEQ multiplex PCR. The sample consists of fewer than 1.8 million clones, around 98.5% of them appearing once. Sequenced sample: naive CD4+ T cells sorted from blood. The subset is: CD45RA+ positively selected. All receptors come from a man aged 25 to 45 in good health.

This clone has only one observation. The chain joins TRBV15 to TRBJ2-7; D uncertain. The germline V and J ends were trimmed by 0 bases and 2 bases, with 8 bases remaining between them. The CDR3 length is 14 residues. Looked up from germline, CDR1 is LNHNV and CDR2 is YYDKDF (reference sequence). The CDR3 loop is CATSRDRSAYEQYF. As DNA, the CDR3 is TGTGCCACCAGCAGAGATCGTTCGGCCTACGAGCAGTACTTC.

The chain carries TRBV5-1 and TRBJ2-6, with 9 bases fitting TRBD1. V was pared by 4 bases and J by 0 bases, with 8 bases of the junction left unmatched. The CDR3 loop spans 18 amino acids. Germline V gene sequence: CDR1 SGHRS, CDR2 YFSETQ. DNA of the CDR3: TGCGCCAGCAGCCCCCGGTGGGACAGGGCCTCTGGGGCCAACGTCCTGACTTTC. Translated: CASSPRWDRASGANVLTF.

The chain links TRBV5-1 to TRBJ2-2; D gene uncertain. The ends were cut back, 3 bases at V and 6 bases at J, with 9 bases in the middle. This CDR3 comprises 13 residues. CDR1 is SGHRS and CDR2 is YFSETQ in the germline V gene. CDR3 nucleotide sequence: TGCGCCAGCAGCTACGACACTGCCGGGGAGCTGTTTTTT. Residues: CASSYDTAGELFF.

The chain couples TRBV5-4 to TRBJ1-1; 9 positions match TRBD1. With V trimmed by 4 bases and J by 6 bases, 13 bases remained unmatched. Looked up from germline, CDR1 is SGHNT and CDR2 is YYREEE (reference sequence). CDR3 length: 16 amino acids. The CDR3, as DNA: TGTGCCAGCAGCCACAGGGGGCAACCGTCGGGGGCTGAAGCTTTCTTT. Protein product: CASSHRGQPSGAEAFF.

The CDR3 bases are TGTGCCAGCAGTTATAGCGGGGGGCAGAACTACGAGCAGTACTTC. Translated: CASSYSGGQNYEQYF. This chain uses TRBV5-8 with TRBJ2-7, with 10 bases fitting TRBD2. Per the germline V gene, CDR1 is SGHTS and CDR2 is YDEGEE. The CDR3 is made up of 15 amino acids. Trimming cost V 5 bases and J 3 bases; bases outside gene matches: 8. The complete variable domain, with remaining parts taken from reference TRBV5-8 and TRBJ2-7, reads EAGVTQSPTHLIKTRGQQATLRCSPISGHTSVYWYQQALGLGLQFLLWYDEGEERNRGNFPPRFSGRQFPNYSSELNVNALELEDSALYLCASSYSGGQNYEQYFGPGTRLTVT.

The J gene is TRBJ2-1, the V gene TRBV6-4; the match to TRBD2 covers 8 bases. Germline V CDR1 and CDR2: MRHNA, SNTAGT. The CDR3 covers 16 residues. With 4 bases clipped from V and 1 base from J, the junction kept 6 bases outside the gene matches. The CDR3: CASSVTGTRSYNEQFF. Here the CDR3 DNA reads TGTGCCAGCAGTGTGACCGGGACTAGGTCCTACAATGAGCAGTTCTTC.

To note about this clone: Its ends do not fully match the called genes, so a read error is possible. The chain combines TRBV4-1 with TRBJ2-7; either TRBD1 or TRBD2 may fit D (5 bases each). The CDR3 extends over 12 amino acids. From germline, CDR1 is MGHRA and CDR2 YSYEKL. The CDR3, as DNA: TGCGCCAGCAGCCAAGATCTCAGGGAGCGGTACTTC. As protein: CASSQDLRERYF.

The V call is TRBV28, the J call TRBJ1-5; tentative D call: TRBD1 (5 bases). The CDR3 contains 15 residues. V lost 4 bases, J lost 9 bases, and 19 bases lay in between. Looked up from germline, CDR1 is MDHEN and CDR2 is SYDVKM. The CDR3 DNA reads TGTGCCAGCAGTTCCGCCGGGACGGTCTTGTGGCCCCAGCATTTT. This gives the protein CASSSAGTVLWPQHF.